These 18 T cell receptor beta chains were all obtained from the same sample, sequenced in a study of shared clonotypes between healthy human individuals. Here immunoSEQ multiplex PCR was the method, and the copy in TCRdb shows in-frame clones only, minus some. The table lists about 2.3 million clones, about 92% of them singletons. Sequenced sample: naive CD4+ T cells from PBMCs. Documented subset: CD45RA+ positively selected. These receptor sequences come from a man in his late teens or twenties in good health. Some clones in this sample may be carry-over from other donors' samples.

The chain carries TRBV7-9 and TRBJ2-1, with D unclear. In germline, CDR1 is SEHNR, CDR2 FQNEAQ (reference sequence). The CDR3 sequence is 14 residues long. V dropped 2 bases and J dropped 6 bases, with 11 bases sitting between them. CDR3 sequence: CASSLSSGANEQFF. The CDR3 nucleotides read TGTGCCAGCAGCTTATCGAGTGGAGCCAATGAGCAGTTCTTC.

Here the CDR3 DNA reads TGTGCCAGCAGCATGCCGGGACATCCGGATGGCTACACCTTC. Translation gives CASSMPGHPDGYTF. The chain links TRBV5-4 to TRBJ1-2, with D maybe TRBD1 (6 bases). This CDR3 comprises 14 residues. V dropped 4 bases and J dropped 6 bases, with 16 bases sitting between them. Germline V lookup: CDR1 SGHNT, CDR2 YYREEE (reference sequence).

This chain links TRBV19 with TRBJ1-2, with 7 bases aligning to TRBD1. The CDR3 covers 17 residues. CDR1 is LNHDA and CDR2 is SQIVND in the germline V gene (reference sequence). J lost 5 bases, V lost 7 bases, and 19 bases had no gene match. The CDR3: CASTPTGVGASWYGYTF. The CDR3 DNA is TGTGCCAGTACCCCCACAGGGGTTGGGGCTTCGTGGTATGGCTACACCTTC.

The rearrangement uses TRBV27 and TRBJ1-3; D gene unclear. CDR1 is MNHEY, CDR2 SMNVEV, per germline (reference sequence). V shed 3 bases and J shed 0 bases, with 9 bases lying between them. CDR3 size: 15 residues. The CDR3 bases are TGTGCCAGCAGTTTGGACCCCTTCTCTGGAAACACCATATATTTT. Amino acids: CASSLDPFSGNTIYF.

For this clone: A read error may account for a junction end that differs from germline. CDR3 region: CACSLGRTGGGEQYF. CDR3 nucleotides: TGCGCCTGCAGCCTTGGACGGACAGGGGGCGGCGAGCAGTACTTC. V gene TRBV5-1 combines with J gene TRBJ2-7, with 11 bases aligning to TRBD1. This CDR3 has 15 amino acids. Germline CDR1 is SGHRS and CDR2 is YFSETQ.

The chain combines TRBV7-3 with TRBJ1-5, with 7 bases lining up with TRBD1. This CDR3 region has 15 residues. Germline CDR1 reads SGHTA; CDR2 reads FQGTGA. V lost 6 bases and J lost 4; bases outside the gene matches: 9. The CDR3 region is CASRPNRGKNQPQHF. The CDR3 DNA reads as TGTGCCAGCAGACCAAACAGGGGAAAGAATCAGCCCCAGCATTTT. Combining the CDR3 with reference TRBV7-3 and TRBJ1-5 gives the whole variable domain GAGVSQTPSNKVTEKGKYVELRCDPISGHTALYWYRQSLGQGPEFLIYFQGTGAADDSGLPNDRFFAVRPEGSVSTLKIQRTERGDSAVYLCASRPNRGKNQPQHFGDGTRLSIL.

The chain recombines TRBV7-2 with TRBJ1-1; 7 bases line up with TRBD1. Germline V gene sequence: CDR1 SGHTA, CDR2 FQGNSA. The CDR3 has 14 residues. With 5 bases clipped from V and 1 base from J, the junction kept 4 bases outside the gene matches. CDR3 in DNA: TGTGCCAGCAGCCCGGACAGGTGGAACACTGAAGCTTTCTTT. This encodes CASSPDRWNTEAFF.

The chain combines TRBV11-2 with TRBJ2-1, with D uncertain. The germline gives CDR1 SGHAT, CDR2 FQNNGV. Trimming took off 6 bases at V and 2 bases at J, with 14 bases between the two ends. This CDR3 has 15 amino acids. CDR3 protein: CASRSLRSAYNEQFF. In nucleotides, the CDR3 is TGTGCCAGCAGGTCCTTACGGTCCGCCTACAATGAGCAGTTCTTC.

This chain links TRBV7-9 with TRBJ2-7; 7 nucleotides match TRBD1. Germline V gene data show CDR1 as SEHNR and CDR2 as FQNEAQ (reference sequence). The CDR3 spans 14 residues. V shed 5 bases, J shed 3 bases, and the junction held 7 bases outside the gene matches. DNA of the CDR3: TGTGCCAGCAGCCCCGACAGGGCTATCTACGAGCAGTACTTC. It encodes CASSPDRAIYEQYF. The whole variable domain, remainder taken from reference TRBV7-9 and TRBJ2-7, is DTGVSQNPRHKITKRGQNVTFRCDPISEHNRLYWYRQTLGQGPEFLTYFQNEAQLEKSRLLSDRFSAERPKGSFSTLEIQRTEQGDSAMYLCASSPDRAIYEQYFGPGTRLTVT.

This chain links TRBV10-3 with TRBJ2-7; 8 bases match TRBD1. The germline CDR1 and CDR2 sequences are ENHRY and SYGVKD. V gave up 9 bases and J gave up 0 bases; unmatched junction bases: 4. The CDR3 loop spans 13 amino acids. The CDR3 reads CAIRQGSSYEQYF. The CDR3 nucleotides read TGTGCCATACGACAGGGGAGCTCCTACGAGCAGTACTTC.

J is TRBJ1-1 and V is TRBV11-3; no definite D call. The V gene lost 1 base and the J gene lost 12 bases, with 15 bases spanning the gap. Germline V gene data show CDR1 as SGHNT and CDR2 as YENEEA. The CDR3 runs to 13 residues. The CDR3 reads CASSLGVAGPPFF. In nucleotides, the CDR3 is TGTGCCAGCAGCTTAGGAGTGGCAGGCCCCCCTTTCTTT.

The gene calls are TRBV2 and TRBJ2-5; D gene ambiguous. CDR3 length equals 15 residues. V lost 4 bases and J lost 1, with 13 bases in between. Per germline, CDR1 SNHLY and CDR2 FYNNEI. CDR3 nucleotides: TGTGCCAGCAGTGGATACGTAACACGCCAAGAGACCCAGTACTTC. It codes for CASSGYVTRQETQYF. Drawing the rest from reference TRBV2 and TRBJ2-5, the complete variable domain is EPEVTQTPSHQVTQMGQEVILRCVPISNHLYFYWYRQILGQKVEFLVSFYNNEISEKSEIFDDQFSVERPDGSNFTLKIRSTKLEDSAMYFCASSGYVTRQETQYFGPGTRLLVL.

CDR3 nucleotide sequence: TGTGCCAGCGGGGTCAGGGCTTACAATGAGCAGTTCTTC. Translating it yields CASGVRAYNEQFF. The chain has TRBV6-1 and TRBJ2-1; D is possibly TRBD1 (5 bases). This CDR3 contains 13 residues. Germline V lookup: CDR1 MNHNS, CDR2 SASEGT. Trimming removed 8 bases at V and 4 bases at J, with 12 bases between.

J is TRBJ2-2 and V is TRBV18; 12 bases fit TRBD2. The CDR3 has 19 amino acids. From germline, CDR1 is KGHSH and CDR2 LQKENI. The ends lost 2 bases at V and 4 bases at J; junction bases unmatched: 11. The CDR3 coding sequence is TGTGCCAGCTCACCATACACAGGACTAGCGGGACTAATCACCGGGGAGCTGTTTTTT. Protein product: CASSPYTGLAGLITGELFF. Combining the CDR3 with reference TRBV18 and TRBJ2-2 gives the whole variable domain NAGVMQNPRHLVRRRGQEARLRCSPMKGHSHVYWYRQLPEEGLKFMVYLQKENIIDESGMPKERFSAEFPKEGPSILRIQQVVRGDSAAYFCASSPYTGLAGLITGELFFGEGSRLTVL.

This chain connects TRBV5-8 to TRBJ2-5; possible D gene TRBD2, 6 bases. Germline V lookup: CDR1 SGHTS, CDR2 YDEGEE. CDR3 length equals 14 residues. V lost 6 bases and J 1 base, leaving 13 bases between the germline ends. CDR3 residues: CASNLGLRQETQYF. For the CDR3, the DNA is TGTGCCAGCAACCTGGGACTTCGCCAAGAGACCCAGTACTTC.

The chain employs TRBV4-3 and TRBJ2-2; 10 bases are a match to TRBD2. The germline CDR1 and CDR2 sequences are LGHNA and YSLEER. Trimming at V came to 1 base and at J to 15 bases, leaving 8 bases not matched to a gene. The CDR3 is 14 amino acids. The CDR3 loop is CASSQVPLAGDVFF. The DNA of the CDR3 is TGCGCCAGCAGCCAAGTGCCTCTAGCGGGAGATGTGTTTTTT.

V usage is TRBV28 and J usage is TRBJ1-5; TRBD1 matches at 7 bases. The CDR3 has 15 residues. Germline CDR1 MDHEN, CDR2 SYDVKM. Unmatched junction bases numbered 7, after V lost 4 bases and J lost 4 bases. The CDR3 DNA reads TGTGCCAGCAGTTCTGGGGACAGACCTAATCAGCCCCAGCATTTT. Residues: CASSSGDRPNQPQHF.

This chain connects TRBV28 to TRBJ1-2; D remains unclear. CDR1 is MDHEN and CDR2 is SYDVKM in the germline V gene. This CDR3 has 16 amino acids. Trimming cost V 5 bases and J 3 bases, with 19 bases left between them. The CDR3 sequence is CASSQWASLRDYGYTF. CDR3 DNA: TGTGCCAGCAGTCAATGGGCCTCCCTGCGAGACTATGGCTACACCTTC.